The 28 T cell receptor beta chains reported below all come from one sample, sequenced in a study of identical twins. MiXCR, run by TCRdb on the 5' RACE reads, gives a single entry per CDR3 protein. The table lists approximately 890,000 distinct CDR3 sequences, roughly 12% of them singletons. This same sample was also taken into another study, of yellow fever vaccine responses in identical twins.

Sequencing input: PBMCs. The receptor set was obtained from a woman aged 18-29 years in good health.

This clonotype was detected many times. The chain joins TRBV5-1 to TRBJ1-5; TRBD1 is a possible D gene (5 bases). Germline V CDR1 and CDR2: SGHRS, YFSETQ. The ends were cut back, 6 bases at V and 5 bases at J, with 9 bases in the middle. This CDR3 has 12 residues. CDR3 loop: CASNTGYQPQHF. In DNA, the CDR3 is TGCGCCAGCAATACAGGATATCAGCCCCAGCATTTT.

The CDR3, as DNA: TGTGCCAGCAGCTTCCCGACTAGCGGGAGTGGATACAATGAGCAGTTCTTC. It specifies CASSFPTSGSGYNEQFF. The chain links TRBV7-9 to TRBJ2-1; 12 bases line up with TRBD2. This CDR3 spans 17 amino acids. J lost 4 bases, V lost 3 bases, and 7 bases had no gene match. Germline V CDR1 and CDR2: SEHNR, FQNEAQ (reference sequence).

This clonotype was found many times. The CDR3 nucleotides are TGTGCCAGCAGCTTTGGACAGGCCAGGAACGAGCAGTACGTC. Its protein is CASSFGQARNEQYV. The chain recombines TRBV7-8 with TRBJ2-7, with TRBD1 identical over 7 bases. The V segment lost 3 bases and the J segment 5 bases; nucleotides outside the gene matches: 7. CDR3 length: 14 residues. Germline V CDR1 and CDR2: SGHVS, FQNEAQ.

V is TRBV28 and J is TRBJ2-3, with 8 bases fitting TRBD2. Per germline, CDR1 MDHEN and CDR2 SYDVKM. The CDR3 is 16 amino acids. V was clipped by 5 bases and J by 1 base; unmatched bases: 8. Here the CDR3 reads CASSPGVAGRTDTQYF. DNA for the CDR3: TGTGCCAGCAGTCCCGGGGTAGCGGGGCGCACAGATACGCAGTATTTT.

In its sample, this clonotype was seen a few times. J is TRBJ2-3 and V is TRBV25-1, with a tentative D call TRBD2 (5 bases). The CDR3 has 15 amino acids. The V end lost 1 base, the J end lost 0 bases, and 8 bases lay between the germline ends. Germline CDR1 and CDR2: MGHDK and SYGVNS. The CDR3 coding sequence is TGTGCCAGCAGTGAATCGGAGCGGAGCACAGATACGCAGTATTTT. This translates into CASSESERSTDTQYF.

The chain is built from TRBV24-1 and TRBJ2-7; D may be TRBD1 or TRBD2 (5 bases each). Germline assignment: CDR1 KGHDR and CDR2 SFDVKD. V lost 0 bases and J lost 9, with 11 bases in between. CDR3 length: 13 residues. DNA for the CDR3: TGTGCCACCAGTGATTTGTACCGGGGCGTGCAGTACTTC. Translation gives CATSDLYRGVQYF.

CDR3 loop: CATSDPTSGNYEQYF. As DNA, the CDR3 is TGTGCCACCAGTGACCCGACTAGCGGGAACTACGAGCAGTACTTC. The chain recombines TRBV24-1 with TRBJ2-7; TRBD2 agrees at 11 bases. V dropped 4 bases and J dropped 3; count of bases not matched to a gene: 4. CDR1 is KGHDR, CDR2 SFDVKD, per germline. This CDR3 has 15 residues.

There are many counts of this clonotype. The chain combines TRBV24-1 with TRBJ2-1; the D is unclear. V lost 0 bases to trimming and J lost 8 bases, with 7 bases between them. CDR1 is KGHDR and CDR2 is SFDVKD in the germline V gene. CDR3 length equals 13 residues. CDR3 loop: CATSDLIGYEQFF. In nucleotides, the CDR3 is TGTGCCACCAGTGATTTGATCGGTTATGAGCAGTTCTTC.

This clonotype occurred many times. The chain joins TRBV12-3 or TRBV12-4 to TRBJ1-5; D unresolved. Deletions cut 2 bases from V and 0 bases from J, with 11 bases between. The CDR3 has 16 amino acids. CDR3 residues: CASSLRSSHSNQPQHF. Written as DNA, the CDR3 is TGTGCCAGCAGTTTAAGGTCCAGCCATAGCAATCAGCCCCAGCATTTT.

This sequence joins TRBV28 and TRBJ2-7; D not resolved. V gave up 4 bases and J gave up 4 bases, with 8 bases separating them. Per the germline V gene, CDR1 is MDHEN and CDR2 is SYDVKM. This CDR3 is built from 12 residues. The CDR3 DNA is TGTGCCAGCAGTTCATCAGTATACGAGCAGTACTTC. It is translated as CASSSSVYEQYF.

The table lists this clonotype with a few counts. This chain links TRBV9 with TRBJ1-2, with 9 bases aligning to TRBD1. The CDR3 loop spans 14 amino acids. The V segment lost 4 bases and the J segment 7 bases; nucleotides outside the gene matches: 8. CDR1 and CDR2 (germline): SGDLS, YYNGEE. The CDR3 nucleotides are TGTGCCAGCAGCCCACGGACAGGGGAGGGTGGCTACACCTTC. Translation gives CASSPRTGEGGYTF.

The chain recombines TRBV20-1 with TRBJ2-3; TRBD2 matches 11 bases. The CDR3 spans 16 residues. V shed 1 base, J shed 3 bases, and the junction held 6 bases outside the gene matches. The germline V gene encodes CDR1 DFQATT and CDR2 SNEGSKA (reference sequence). CDR3 nucleotides: TGCAGTGCTAGAGCTCTAGCGGGGGGATGGACAGATACGCAGTATTTT. This encodes CSARALAGGWTDTQYF.

This sequence joins TRBV15 and TRBJ2-5; 7 bases map to TRBD1. There are 15 residues in the CDR3. Trimming removed 5 bases from V and 5 bases from J; junction bases left unmatched: 11. Germline V gene data show CDR1 as LNHNV and CDR2 as YYDKDF (reference sequence). The DNA for the CDR3 is TGTGCCACCAGCGAAGAAGGGGGCCGAGAGGAGACCCAGTACTTC. Its translation is CATSEEGGREETQYF.

The chain recombines TRBV12-3 or TRBV12-4 with TRBJ2-5, with D unresolved. Trimming pared 6 bases from V and 2 bases from J, leaving 13 bases between. CDR3 length: 14 residues. The CDR3 DNA sequence: TGTGCCAGCAGCCCCCGGATCCCTCAAGAGACCCAGTACTTC. It encodes CASSPRIPQETQYF.

This clonotype has only a few counts. The chain couples TRBV7-2 to TRBJ1-5; TRBD1 might be the D (6 bases). The CDR3 has 14 residues. V was clipped by 5 bases and J by 7 bases, with 15 bases between them. The germline gives CDR1 SGHTA, CDR2 FQGNSA. As DNA, the CDR3 is TGTGCCAGCAGCCATAACAGGGTGGGCCAGCCCCAGCATTTT. This encodes CASSHNRVGQPQHF. The whole variable domain, filled in from reference TRBV7-2 and TRBJ1-5, reads GAGVSQSPSNKVTEKGKDVELRCDPISGHTALYWYRQSLGQGLEFLIYFQGNSAPDKSGLPSDRFSAERTGGSVSTLTIQRTQQEDSAVYLCASSHNRVGQPQHFGDGTRLSIL.

V usage is TRBV12-3 or TRBV12-4 and J usage is TRBJ2-3, with 7 bases matching TRBD1. Trimming took 10 bases from V and 5 from J; bases not matched to a gene: 12. The CDR3 runs to 14 residues. Here the CDR3 reads CAIRNRGVGDTQYF. The CDR3 DNA reads as TGTGCCATACGCAACAGGGGAGTGGGAGATACGCAGTATTTT.

V and J are TRBV29-1 and TRBJ2-1; 8 nucleotides agree with TRBD1. V shed 7 bases, J shed 6 bases, and the junction held 8 bases outside the gene matches. CDR1 and CDR2 from the germline V gene are SQVTM and ANQGSEA. The CDR3 loop spans 13 amino acids. The CDR3, as DNA: TGCAGCGCAGGACAGGGTATCCTCAATGAGCAGTTCTTC. Protein sequence: CSAGQGILNEQFF.

The genes are TRBV12-3 or TRBV12-4 and TRBJ2-7, with 8 bases lining up with TRBD1. The CDR3 loop spans 13 amino acids. V dropped 6 bases and J dropped 5; count of bases not matched to a gene: 6. The CDR3 DNA sequence: TGTGCCAGCAGCGGACAGGGACACGACGAGCAGTACTTC. This encodes CASSGQGHDEQYF.

The rearrangement links TRBV5-1 to TRBJ2-2, with TRBD2 as a possible D gene (5 bases). Germline CDR1 is SGHRS and CDR2 is YFSETQ. The V gene lost 4 bases and the J gene lost 4 bases, with 17 bases spanning the gap. The CDR3 runs 16 residues. CDR3 bases: TGCGCCAGCAGCCCCCGGGGTCAGACGGGCACCGGGGAGCTGTTTTTT. Translated: CASSPRGQTGTGELFF.

The V and J genes are TRBV29-1 and TRBJ1-2; the D is unclear. The V end was cut by 4 bases, the J end by 3 bases, with 6 bases between. The CDR3 length is 11 residues. Germline CDR1 is SQVTM and CDR2 is ANQGSEA. In DNA, the CDR3 is TGCAGCGTTGGACCGGACTATGGCTACACCTTC. Protein: CSVGPDYGYTF.

This chain uses TRBV2 with TRBJ2-2; D is possibly TRBD1 or TRBD2 (5 bases each). The V end was cut by 8 bases, the J end by 7 bases, with 11 bases between. CDR1 and CDR2 (germline): SNHLY, FYNNEI. The CDR3 length is 12 residues. The DNA of the CDR3 is TGTGCCAGCTTGAGGGGAAGCGGGGAGCTGTTTTTT. Its protein is CASLRGSGELFF. Combining the CDR3 with reference TRBV2 and TRBJ2-2 gives the whole variable domain EPEVTQTPSHQVTQMGQEVILRCVPISNHLYFYWYRQILGQKVEFLVSFYNNEISEKSEIFDDQFSVERPDGSNFTLKIRSTKLEDSAMYFCASLRGSGELFFGEGSRLTVL.

The genes are TRBV5-1 and TRBJ2-3; 8 bases are a match to TRBD2. Looked up from germline, CDR1 is SGHRS and CDR2 is YFSETQ. This CDR3 is 14 amino acids long. V was pared by 6 bases and J by 4 bases, with 7 bases of the junction left unmatched. The CDR3 reads CASTGTRDADTQYF. In nucleotides, the CDR3 is TGCGCCAGCACGGGGACTAGAGATGCAGATACGCAGTATTTT.

This chain joins TRBV6-1 and TRBJ2-6; the match to TRBD1 covers 8 bases. V shed 8 bases and J 2 bases; nucleotides not matched to a gene: 5. The CDR3 sequence is 15 residues long. Germline CDR1 MNHNS, CDR2 SASEGT. This CDR3 is CASGTGGAGANVLTF. Here the CDR3 DNA reads TGTGCCAGCGGGACAGGAGGGGCTGGGGCCAACGTCCTGACTTTC.

The chain links TRBV20-1 to TRBJ2-1, with TRBD2 matching over 12 bases. Germline CDR1 reads DFQATT; CDR2 reads SNEGSKA (reference sequence). J gave up 0 bases and V 4 bases, and 4 bases lay outside the gene matches. CDR3 length: 16 amino acids. The CDR3 spells CSAIPSGRGSYNEQFF. The CDR3 nucleotides read TGCAGTGCTATCCCTAGCGGGAGGGGCTCCTACAATGAGCAGTTCTTC.

The sample holds a few counts of this clonotype. The chain carries TRBV5-1 and TRBJ2-7, with 10 positions matching TRBD2. Germline V gene lookup returns CDR1 SGHRS and CDR2 YFSETQ. The CDR3 runs 14 residues. Trimming cost V 4 bases and J 6 bases; bases outside gene matches: 7. The CDR3 spells CASSLWTSGSEQYF. The CDR3 DNA sequence: TGCGCCAGCAGCCTCTGGACTAGCGGTAGCGAGCAGTACTTC.

V and J are TRBV20-1 and TRBJ2-1; D unresolved. The CDR3 contains 10 residues. Trimming removed 3 bases at V and 9 bases at J, with 6 bases between. CDR1 DFQATT and CDR2 SNEGSKA come from the germline V gene (reference sequence). This CDR3 is CSASRSEQFF. The CDR3 DNA is TGCAGTGCTAGTAGATCTGAGCAGTTCTTC.

This clonotype was seen a few times. The V gene is TRBV28, the J gene TRBJ2-1, with 8 positions matching TRBD1. The CDR3 extends over 13 amino acids. Looked up from germline, CDR1 is MDHEN and CDR2 is SYDVKM. V shed 5 bases, J shed 12 bases, and the junction held 9 bases outside the gene matches. The CDR3 loop is CASSPGQGRRQFF. In DNA, the CDR3 is TGTGCCAGCAGTCCTGGACAGGGAAGGAGGCAGTTCTTC.

The V and J genes are TRBV20-1 and TRBJ1-2; D remains ambiguous. V was clipped by 8 bases and J by 8 bases, with 15 bases between them. The CDR3 loop spans 11 amino acids. Looked up from germline, CDR1 is DFQATT and CDR2 is SNEGSKA (reference sequence). DNA for the CDR3: TGCAGTATCAGCCACGTCCAGGGCTACACCTTC. Its translation is CSISHVQGYTF.